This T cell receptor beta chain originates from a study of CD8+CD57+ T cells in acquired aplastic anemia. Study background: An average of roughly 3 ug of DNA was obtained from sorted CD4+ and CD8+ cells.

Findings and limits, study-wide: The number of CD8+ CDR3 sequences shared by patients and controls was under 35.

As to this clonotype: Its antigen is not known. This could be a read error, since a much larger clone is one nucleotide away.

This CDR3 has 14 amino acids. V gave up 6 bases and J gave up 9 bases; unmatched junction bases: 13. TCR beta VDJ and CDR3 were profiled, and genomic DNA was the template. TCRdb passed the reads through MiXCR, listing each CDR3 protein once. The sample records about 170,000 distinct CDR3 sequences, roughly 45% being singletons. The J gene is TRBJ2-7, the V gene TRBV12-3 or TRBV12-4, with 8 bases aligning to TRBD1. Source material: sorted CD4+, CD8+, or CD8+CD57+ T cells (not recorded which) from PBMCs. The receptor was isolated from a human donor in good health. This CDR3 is CASSSGTGSRGQYF. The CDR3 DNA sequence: TGTGCCAGCAGCTCCGGGACAGGTTCTCGGGGGCAGTACTTC.